This T cell receptor beta chain is from a study of T cell changes during pregnancy in multiple sclerosis. Generated by immunoSEQ multiplex PCR, the TCRdb table keeps only in-frame clones and is missing some. In the table there are about 22,000 clones, about 88% of which are singletons. The CDR3 is 11 amino acids. Germline V lookup: CDR1 SNHLY, CDR2 FYNNEI. This clone was observed a handful of times. The chain combines TRBV2 with TRBJ1-1, with D unclear. The receptor comes from a female donor with multiple sclerosis, enrolled in a pregnancy study. The sequenced sample was CD8+ T cells from peripheral blood mononuclear cells, obtained after pregnancy. The CDR3 nucleotides are TGTGCTTTCGGGGAGAACACTGAAGCTTTCTTT. The encoded protein is CAFGENTEAFF.